This TCR beta chain originates from a study of T cells expressing NK-cell markers. The wider study: Sorted CD3+CD56-NKG2C+, CD3+CD56+NKG2C+ and CD3+CD56+NKG2C- T cells supplied the TCR beta repertoires. Sequenced donors, eight in total, included seven who were HCMV-seropositive and one who was seronegative. The study's findings and limits: The study left the HCMV specificity of expanded NKG2C+ T cell clones unresolved.

Synthesis of TCR beta cDNA relied on 5'RACE template switching carrying UMIs. TCRdb re-called the 5' RACE reads; every CDR3 protein appears as one record, without DNA. The sample holds fewer than 550,000 distinct CDR3 sequences. This CDR3 has 13 amino acids. CDR1 and CDR2 from the germline V gene are SQVTM and ANQGSEA. For this clonotype: Its antigen is currently unknown.

The sequence came from a woman aged 45-65 years in good health. This chain connects TRBV29-1 to TRBJ2-2; TCRdb gives TRBD2 as the D gene, but with no DNA this cannot be confirmed. Specimen: blood T cells: a sorted CD56 or NKG2C T cell subset, CD4+ or CD8+ T cells, or bulk PBMC T cells (not recorded which). The CDR3 protein is CSVTSANTGELFF.